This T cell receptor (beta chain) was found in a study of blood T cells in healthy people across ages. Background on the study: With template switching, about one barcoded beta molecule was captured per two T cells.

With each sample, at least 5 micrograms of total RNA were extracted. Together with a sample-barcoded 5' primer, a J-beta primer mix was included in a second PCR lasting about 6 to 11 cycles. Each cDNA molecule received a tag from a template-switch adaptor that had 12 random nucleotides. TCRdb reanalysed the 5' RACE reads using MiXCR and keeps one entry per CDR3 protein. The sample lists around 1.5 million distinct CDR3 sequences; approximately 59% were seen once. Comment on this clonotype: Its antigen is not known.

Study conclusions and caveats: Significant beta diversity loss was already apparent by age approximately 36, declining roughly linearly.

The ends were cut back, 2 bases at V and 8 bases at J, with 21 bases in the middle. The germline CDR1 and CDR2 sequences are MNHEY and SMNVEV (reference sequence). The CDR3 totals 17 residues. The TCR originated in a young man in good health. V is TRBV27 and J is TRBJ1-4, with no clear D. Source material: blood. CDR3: CASSLRHPASVGEKLFF. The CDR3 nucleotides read TGTGCCAGCAGTTTACGCCACCCCGCCTCAGTCGGAGAAAAACTGTTTTTT.